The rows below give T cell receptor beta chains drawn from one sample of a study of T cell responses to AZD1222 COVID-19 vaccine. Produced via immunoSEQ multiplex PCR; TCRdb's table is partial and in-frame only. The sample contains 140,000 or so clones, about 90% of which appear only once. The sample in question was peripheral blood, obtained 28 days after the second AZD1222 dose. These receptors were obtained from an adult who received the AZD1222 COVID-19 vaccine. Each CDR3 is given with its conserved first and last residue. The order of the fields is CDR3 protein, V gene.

CASKRTGGRVEKLFF | TRBV2
CASSQAYGNGGTNEKLFF | TRBV4-2
CASSEDRHTEAFF | TRBV12-3/TRBV12-4
CASSHSGSRVYEQYF | TRBV4-2
CASSSRDRGNTGELFF | TRBV18
CASRRPGRTEAFF | TRBV6-5
CASSLGGAQYF | TRBV12-3/TRBV12-4
CASSPGWEGTEAFF | TRBV18
CASSSPGTSGRNEQFF | TRBV28
CASRQVRSVSGNTIYF | TRBV6-6
CASSPGTAGNTIYF | TRBV7-8
CASSSPWGPETQYF | TRBV6-5
CASSIERTAVYGYTF | TRBV19
CASSPTVVTGELFF | TRBV7-2
CASSLDEETQYF | TRBV7-9